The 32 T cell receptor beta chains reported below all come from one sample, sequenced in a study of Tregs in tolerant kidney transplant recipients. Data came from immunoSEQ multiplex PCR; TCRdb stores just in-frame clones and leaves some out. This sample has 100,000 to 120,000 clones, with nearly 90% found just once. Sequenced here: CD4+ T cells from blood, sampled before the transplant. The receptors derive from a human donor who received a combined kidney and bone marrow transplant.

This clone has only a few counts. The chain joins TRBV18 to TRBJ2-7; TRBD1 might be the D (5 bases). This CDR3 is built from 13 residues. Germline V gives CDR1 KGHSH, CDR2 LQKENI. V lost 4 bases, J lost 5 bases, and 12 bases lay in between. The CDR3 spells CASSQEVRDEQYF. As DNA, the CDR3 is TGTGCCAGCTCACAAGAGGTCAGGGACGAGCAGTACTTC.

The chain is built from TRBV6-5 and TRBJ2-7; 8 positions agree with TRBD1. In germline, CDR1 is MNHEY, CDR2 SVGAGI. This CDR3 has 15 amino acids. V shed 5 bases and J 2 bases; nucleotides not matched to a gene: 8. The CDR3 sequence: CASSRGGTGAYEQYF. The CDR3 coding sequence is TGTGCCAGCAGTCGTGGGGGGACAGGAGCCTACGAGCAGTACTTC.

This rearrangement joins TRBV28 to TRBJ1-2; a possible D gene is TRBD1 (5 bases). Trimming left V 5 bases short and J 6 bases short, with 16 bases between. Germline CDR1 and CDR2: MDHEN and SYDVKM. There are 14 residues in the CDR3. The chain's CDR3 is CASSPGPAGHGYTF. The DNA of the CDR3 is TGTGCCAGCAGTCCCGGCCCGGCAGGGCATGGCTACACCTTC.

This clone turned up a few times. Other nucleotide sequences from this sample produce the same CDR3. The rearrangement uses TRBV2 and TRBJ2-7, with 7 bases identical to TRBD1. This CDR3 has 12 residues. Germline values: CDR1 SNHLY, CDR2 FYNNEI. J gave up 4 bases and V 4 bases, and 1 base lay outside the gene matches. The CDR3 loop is CASSGDSYEQYF. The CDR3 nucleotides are TGTGCCAGCAGTGGGGACAGTTACGAGCAGTACTTC. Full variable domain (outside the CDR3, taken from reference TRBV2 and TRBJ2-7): EPEVTQTPSHQVTQMGQEVILRCVPISNHLYFYWYRQILGQKVEFLVSFYNNEISEKSEIFDDQFSVERPDGSNFTLKIRSTKLEDSAMYFCASSGDSYEQYFGPGTRLTVT.

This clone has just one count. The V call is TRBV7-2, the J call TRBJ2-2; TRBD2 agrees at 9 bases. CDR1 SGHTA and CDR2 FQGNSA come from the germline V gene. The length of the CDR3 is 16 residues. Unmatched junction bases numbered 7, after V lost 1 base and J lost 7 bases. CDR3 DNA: TGTGCCAGCAGCTTAGTCCCTAGCGGGAAGTACGGGGAGCTGTTTTTT. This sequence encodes CASSLVPSGKYGELFF.

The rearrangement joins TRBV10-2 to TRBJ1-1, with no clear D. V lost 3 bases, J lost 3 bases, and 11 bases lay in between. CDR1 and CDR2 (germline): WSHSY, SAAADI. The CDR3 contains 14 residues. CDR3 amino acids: CASSDERRDTEAFF. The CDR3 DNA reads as TGCGCCAGCAGTGACGAGAGGCGGGACACTGAAGCTTTCTTT.

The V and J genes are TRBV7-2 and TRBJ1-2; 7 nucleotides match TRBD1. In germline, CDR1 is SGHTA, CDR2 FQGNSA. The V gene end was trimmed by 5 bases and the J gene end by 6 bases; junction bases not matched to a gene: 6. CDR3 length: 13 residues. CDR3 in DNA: TGTGCCAGCAGCCCAACAGGGGTCGATGGCTACACCTTC. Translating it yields CASSPTGVDGYTF.

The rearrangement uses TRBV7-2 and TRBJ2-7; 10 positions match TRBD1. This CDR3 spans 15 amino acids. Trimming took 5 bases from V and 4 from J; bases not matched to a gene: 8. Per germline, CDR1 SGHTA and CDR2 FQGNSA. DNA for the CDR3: TGTGCCAGCAGCCTTCGGACAGGGGGGGAATACGAGCAGTACTTC. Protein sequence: CASSLRTGGEYEQYF.

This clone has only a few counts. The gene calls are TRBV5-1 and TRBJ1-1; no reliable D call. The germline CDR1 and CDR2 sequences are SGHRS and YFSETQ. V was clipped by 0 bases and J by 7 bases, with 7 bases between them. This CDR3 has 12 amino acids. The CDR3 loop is CASSLAGLEAFF. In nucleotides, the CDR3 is TGCGCCAGCAGCTTGGCAGGACTTGAAGCTTTCTTT.

CDR3 in DNA: TGTGCCAGCAGAGACCCCCTGAGGCAAGAGACCCAGTACTTC. This gives the protein CASRDPLRQETQYF. This sequence joins TRBV6-5 and TRBJ2-5; D gene uncertain. V was shortened by 6 bases and J by 2 bases, with 13 bases between the two germline ends. CDR3 length equals 14 residues. CDR1 is MNHEY, CDR2 SVGAGI, per germline.

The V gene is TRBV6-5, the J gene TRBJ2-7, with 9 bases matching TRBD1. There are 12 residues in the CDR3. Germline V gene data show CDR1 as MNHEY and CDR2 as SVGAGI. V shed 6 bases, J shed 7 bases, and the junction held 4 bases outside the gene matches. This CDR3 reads CASSPGQGEQYF. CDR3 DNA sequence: TGTGCCAGCAGCCCGGGACAGGGAGAGCAGTACTTC.

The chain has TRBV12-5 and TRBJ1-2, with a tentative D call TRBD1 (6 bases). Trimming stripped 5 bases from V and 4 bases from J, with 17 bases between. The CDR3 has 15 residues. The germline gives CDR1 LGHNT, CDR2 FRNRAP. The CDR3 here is CASGLVHREGYGYTF. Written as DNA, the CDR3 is TGTGCTAGTGGTCTCGTCCACAGGGAGGGCTATGGCTACACCTTC.

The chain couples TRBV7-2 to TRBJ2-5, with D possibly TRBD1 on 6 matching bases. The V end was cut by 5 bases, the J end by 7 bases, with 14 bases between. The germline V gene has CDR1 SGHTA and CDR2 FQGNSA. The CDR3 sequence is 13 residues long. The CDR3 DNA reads TGTGCCAGCAGCCCCCTGAGAGGGGGGACCCAGTACTTC. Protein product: CASSPLRGGTQYF. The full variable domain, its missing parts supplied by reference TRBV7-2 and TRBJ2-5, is GAGVSQSPSNKVTEKGKDVELRCDPISGHTALYWYRQSLGQGLEFLIYFQGNSAPDKSGLPSDRFSAERTGGSVSTLTIQRTQQEDSAVYLCASSPLRGGTQYFGPGTRLLVL.

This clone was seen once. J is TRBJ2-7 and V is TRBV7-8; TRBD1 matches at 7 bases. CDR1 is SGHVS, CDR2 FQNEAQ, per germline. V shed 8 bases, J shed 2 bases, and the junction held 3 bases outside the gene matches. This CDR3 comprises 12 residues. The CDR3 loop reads CASGDRAYEQYF. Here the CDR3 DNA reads TGTGCCAGCGGGGACAGAGCCTACGAGCAGTACTTC.

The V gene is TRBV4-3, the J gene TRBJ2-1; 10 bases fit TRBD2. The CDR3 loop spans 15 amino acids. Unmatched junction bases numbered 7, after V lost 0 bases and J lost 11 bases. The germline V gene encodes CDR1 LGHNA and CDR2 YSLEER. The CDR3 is CASSQDLAGAFKQFF. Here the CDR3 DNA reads TGCGCCAGCAGCCAAGACCTAGCGGGAGCGTTTAAGCAGTTCTTC.

Written as DNA, the CDR3 is TGCGCCAGCGGCATACTAGCGCACAATGAGCAGTTCTTC. As protein: CASGILAHNEQFF. The chain employs TRBV5-1 and TRBJ2-1; 7 nucleotides line up with TRBD2. CDR3 length: 13 amino acids. Germline lookup yields CDR1 SGHRS and CDR2 YFSETQ. V was clipped by 7 bases and J by 5 bases; unmatched bases: 6.

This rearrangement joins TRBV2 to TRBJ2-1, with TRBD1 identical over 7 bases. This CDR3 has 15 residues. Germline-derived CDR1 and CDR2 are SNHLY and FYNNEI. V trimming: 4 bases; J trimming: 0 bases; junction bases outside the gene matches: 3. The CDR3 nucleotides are TGTGCCAGCAGTGGAGGGACAGTCTCCTACAATGAGCAGTTCTTC. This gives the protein CASSGGTVSYNEQFF.

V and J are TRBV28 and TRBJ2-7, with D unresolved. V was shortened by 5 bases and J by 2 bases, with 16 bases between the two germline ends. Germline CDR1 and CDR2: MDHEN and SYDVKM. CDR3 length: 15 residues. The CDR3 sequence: CASSNRGAVTYEQYF. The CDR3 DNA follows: TGTGCCAGCAGTAATAGAGGAGCAGTTACCTACGAGCAGTACTTC.

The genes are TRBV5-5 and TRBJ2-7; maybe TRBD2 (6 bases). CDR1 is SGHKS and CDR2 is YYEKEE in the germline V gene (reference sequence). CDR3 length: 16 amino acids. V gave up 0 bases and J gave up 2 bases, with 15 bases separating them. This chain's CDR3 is CASSLAGREGTYEQYF. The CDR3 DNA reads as TGTGCCAGCAGCTTGGCCGGGCGGGAAGGGACCTACGAGCAGTACTTC.

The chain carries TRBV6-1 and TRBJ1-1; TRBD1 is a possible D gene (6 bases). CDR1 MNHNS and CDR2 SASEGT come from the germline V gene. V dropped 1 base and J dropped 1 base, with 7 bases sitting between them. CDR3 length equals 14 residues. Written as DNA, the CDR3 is TGTGCCAGCAGTGAAGTGACAGGGAACACTGAAGCTTTCTTT. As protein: CASSEVTGNTEAFF.

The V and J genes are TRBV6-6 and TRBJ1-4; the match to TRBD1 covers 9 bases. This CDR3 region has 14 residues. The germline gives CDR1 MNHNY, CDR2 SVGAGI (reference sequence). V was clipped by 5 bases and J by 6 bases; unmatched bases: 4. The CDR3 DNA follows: TGTGCCAGCAGTCAGGGACAGGGCGATGAAAAACTGTTTTTT. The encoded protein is CASSQGQGDEKLFF.

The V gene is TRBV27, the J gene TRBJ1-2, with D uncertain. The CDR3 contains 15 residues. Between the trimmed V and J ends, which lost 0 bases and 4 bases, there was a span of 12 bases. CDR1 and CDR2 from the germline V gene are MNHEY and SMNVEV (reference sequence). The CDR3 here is CASSLSIGLGYGYTF. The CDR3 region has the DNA TGTGCCAGCAGTTTATCTATAGGACTTGGCTATGGCTACACCTTC.

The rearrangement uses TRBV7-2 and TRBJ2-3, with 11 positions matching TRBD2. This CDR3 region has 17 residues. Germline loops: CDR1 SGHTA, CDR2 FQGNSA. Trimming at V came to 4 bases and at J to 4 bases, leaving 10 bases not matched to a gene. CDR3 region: CASSSQVLAGGPDTQYF. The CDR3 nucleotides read TGTGCCAGCAGCTCCCAGGTCCTAGCGGGAGGCCCAGATACGCAGTATTTT.

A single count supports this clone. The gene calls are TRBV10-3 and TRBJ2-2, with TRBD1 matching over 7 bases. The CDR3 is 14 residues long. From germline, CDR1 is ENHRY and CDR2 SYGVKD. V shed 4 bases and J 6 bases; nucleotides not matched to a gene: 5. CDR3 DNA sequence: TGTGCCATCAGTGGGGGACAGTCCCCCGGGGAGCTGTTTTTT. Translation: CAISGGQSPGELFF.

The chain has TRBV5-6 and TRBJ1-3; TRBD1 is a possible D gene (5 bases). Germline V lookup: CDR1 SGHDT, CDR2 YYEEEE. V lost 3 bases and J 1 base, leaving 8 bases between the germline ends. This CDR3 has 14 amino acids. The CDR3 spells CASSSGKSGNTIYF. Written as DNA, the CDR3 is TGTGCCAGCAGCTCAGGGAAATCTGGAAACACCATATATTTT.

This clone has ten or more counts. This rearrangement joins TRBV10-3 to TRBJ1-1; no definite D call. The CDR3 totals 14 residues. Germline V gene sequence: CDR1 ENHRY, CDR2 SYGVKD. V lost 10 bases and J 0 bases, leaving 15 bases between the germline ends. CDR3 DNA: TGTGCCAGCCTCGACCGACTTATGAACACTGAAGCTTTCTTT. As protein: CASLDRLMNTEAFF.

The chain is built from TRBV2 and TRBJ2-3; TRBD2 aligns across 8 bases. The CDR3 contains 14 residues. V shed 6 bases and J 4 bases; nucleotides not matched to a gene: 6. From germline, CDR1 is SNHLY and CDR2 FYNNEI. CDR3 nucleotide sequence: TGTGCCAGCAGCTTAGCGGGAAGGGCAGATACGCAGTATTTT. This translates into CASSLAGRADTQYF.

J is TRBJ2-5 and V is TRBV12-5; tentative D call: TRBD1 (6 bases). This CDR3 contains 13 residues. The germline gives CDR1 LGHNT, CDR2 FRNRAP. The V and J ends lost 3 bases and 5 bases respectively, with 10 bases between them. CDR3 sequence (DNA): TGTGCTAGTGGTTTCGGACAGTGGGAGACCCAGTACTTC. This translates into CASGFGQWETQYF.

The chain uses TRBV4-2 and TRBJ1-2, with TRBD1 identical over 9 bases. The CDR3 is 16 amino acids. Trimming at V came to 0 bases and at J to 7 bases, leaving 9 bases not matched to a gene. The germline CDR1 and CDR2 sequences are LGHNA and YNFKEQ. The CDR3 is CASSQDSTGGFGGYTF. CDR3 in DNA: TGTGCCAGCAGCCAAGATAGTACAGGGGGCTTCGGTGGCTACACCTTC.

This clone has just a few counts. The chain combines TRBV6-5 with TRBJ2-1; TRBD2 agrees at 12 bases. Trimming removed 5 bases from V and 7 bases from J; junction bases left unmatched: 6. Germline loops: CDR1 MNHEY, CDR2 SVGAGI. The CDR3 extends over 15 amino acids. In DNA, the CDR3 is TGTGCCAGCAGTCTCACTAGCGGGAGGATGAATGAGCAGTTCTTC. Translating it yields CASSLTSGRMNEQFF.

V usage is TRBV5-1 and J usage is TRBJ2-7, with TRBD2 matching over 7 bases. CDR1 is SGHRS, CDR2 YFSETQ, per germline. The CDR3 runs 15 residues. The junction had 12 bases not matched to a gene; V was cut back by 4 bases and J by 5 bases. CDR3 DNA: TGCGCCAGCAGCCCCCTGGGGGGGACGGGAAACGAGCAGTACTTC. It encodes CASSPLGGTGNEQYF.

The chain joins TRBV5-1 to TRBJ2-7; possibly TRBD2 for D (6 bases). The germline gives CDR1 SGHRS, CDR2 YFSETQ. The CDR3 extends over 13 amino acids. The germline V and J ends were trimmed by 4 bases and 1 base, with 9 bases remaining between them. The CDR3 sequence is CASSARESYEQYF. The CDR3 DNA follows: TGCGCCAGCAGCGCCCGGGAGTCCTACGAGCAGTACTTC.